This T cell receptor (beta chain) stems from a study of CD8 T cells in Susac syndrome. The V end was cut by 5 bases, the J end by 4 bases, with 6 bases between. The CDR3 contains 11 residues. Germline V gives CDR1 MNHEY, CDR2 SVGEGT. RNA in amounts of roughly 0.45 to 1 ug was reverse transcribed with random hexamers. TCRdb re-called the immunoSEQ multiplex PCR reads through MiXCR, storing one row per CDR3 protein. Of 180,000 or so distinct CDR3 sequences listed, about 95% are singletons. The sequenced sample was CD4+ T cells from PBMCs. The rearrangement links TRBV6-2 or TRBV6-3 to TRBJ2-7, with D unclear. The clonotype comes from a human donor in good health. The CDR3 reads CASSDGYEQYF. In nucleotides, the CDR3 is TGTGCCAGCAGTGACGGTTACGAGCAGTACTTC.